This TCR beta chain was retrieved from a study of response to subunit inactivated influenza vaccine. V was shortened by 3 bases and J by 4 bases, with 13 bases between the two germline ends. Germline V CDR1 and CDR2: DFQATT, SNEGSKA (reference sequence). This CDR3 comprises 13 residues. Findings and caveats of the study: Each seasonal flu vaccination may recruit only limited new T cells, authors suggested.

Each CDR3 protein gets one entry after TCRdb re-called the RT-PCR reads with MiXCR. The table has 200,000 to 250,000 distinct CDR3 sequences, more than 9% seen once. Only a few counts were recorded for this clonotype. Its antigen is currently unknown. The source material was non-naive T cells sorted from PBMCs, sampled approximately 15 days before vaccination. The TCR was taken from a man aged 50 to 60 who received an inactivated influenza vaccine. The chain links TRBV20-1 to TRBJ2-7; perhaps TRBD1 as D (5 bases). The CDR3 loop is CSASDDSPYEQYF. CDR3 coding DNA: TGCAGTGCTAGCGACGACAGCCCTTACGAGCAGTACTTC.